This T cell receptor beta chain was obtained from a study of CD8 T cells in Susac syndrome (dated by TCRdb to 2018 to 2020). Background for the entire study: Among the Susac syndrome patients who were sequenced, clinically active disease was present in 5 or 6 and clinical remission was observed in fewer than 10. At blood withdrawal, Susac syndrome patients were therapy-naive, treated with corticosteroids (with IVIg additionally given to some), or treated with IVIg alone. Repertoire sequencing was used to test whether CD8+ T cell activation and differentiation in Susac syndrome was antigen driven. The clonality of the CD8+ T cell repertoire was compared across about a dozen healthy donors, roughly 14 Susac syndrome patients and around 16 multiple sclerosis patients.

With regard to this clonotype: Its recognized antigen is unknown. Per-base qualities were not stored, and no clone one base away is much larger.

RNA was extracted using the RNeasy kit, and roughly 0.45 to 1 ug of the RNA was reverse transcribed with random hexamers. TCR beta CDR3 regions were amplified with the immunoSEQ multiplex PCR assay covering 54 Vbeta and 13 Jbeta segments. PCR amplification bias was corrected by using a synthetic template baseline for primer optimization and computational correction. Per the source publication's procedure: Reads were annotated to V, D and J genes according to IMGT and were analyzed with immunoSEQ Analyzer, with only productive sequences retained. To calculate clonality, Shannon entropy was normalized by log2 of the number of productive unique sequences and then subtracted from one. For each patient and control, public and private clones were evaluated among the 100 most prevalent clones. Clones were defined as Susac-specific if absent from the healthy and MS cohorts, from more than 900 published viral clones and from other ImmuneACCESS disease sequences. The public reads were reanalyzed by TCRdb: fastp trimming at Q25, MiXCR alignment, in-frame beta chains only. Under each unique CDR3 protein, matching rows form one entry showing the most common genes and DNA. The V and J calls here are based on TCRdb, not the publication. The sample has around 69,000 distinct CDR3 sequences on record, roughly 92% of them singletons. The top ten hold 0.45% to 0.55% of the sample.

High-throughput TCR beta sequencing profiled peripheral blood CD8+ and CD4+ T cells from healthy donors, Susac syndrome patients and multiple sclerosis patients. The Susac syndrome patients fulfilled recently defined diagnostic criteria for definite or probable disease. Bulk CD8+ and CD4+ T cells were purified by magnetic negative isolation, whereas CD8+ TEMRA cells were enriched by FACS. Blood was drawn into EDTA tubes, processed within 24 hours, and PBMCs were isolated by density gradient centrifugation. PBMCs intended for TCR sequencing were cryopreserved in liquid nitrogen and were subsequently thawed in a 37 degrees C water bath. Purity of sorted or isolated CD4+, CD8+ and CD8+ TEMRA cells was at least 90%. Findings and caveats that apply to the study as a whole: Around 15 Susac-specific public clones were identified in the total CD8+ repertoire, and several Susac-specific public clones were identified in the CD8+ TEMRA repertoire. The number of individuals in the TCR sequencing and HLA analysis was acknowledged as relatively small. Clonal expansion was observed in Susac syndrome CD8+ repertoires, with the highest expansion in CD8+ TEMRA cells and greater expansion in clinically active than in remitting patients.

The source is a human donor with Susac syndrome. The sequencing input was CD8+ T cells from PBMCs.

At the DNA level, the sequence is TGCGCCAGCAGTGAGTCTCGGGGGAAAGATACGCAGTATTTT. Its coded protein is CASSESRGKDTQYF. The chain is made from TRBV10-1 and TRBJ2-3; TRBD2 is possibly the D segment (6 matching bases). V was cut back by 0 bases and J by 5 bases, leaving a gap of 9 bases between them. The germline V gene (reference sequence) sets CDR1 to WNHNN and CDR2 to SYGVQD. The CDR3 covers 14 residues, taking in both the cysteine and the phenylalanine. The kept DNA is CDR3 alone, 42 bases in frame from the first base.